A single sample gave rise to the 17 T cell receptor beta chains below, sequenced in a study of breast tumors, draining lymph nodes, adjacent tissues. TCRdb reanalysed the multiplex PCR reads using MiXCR and keeps one entry per CDR3 protein. The table has fewer than 200,000 distinct CDR3 sequences, around a third seen once; the top ten hold approximately 4.2%. Axillary draining lymph nodes of breast cancer patients supplied the node samples. Material for sequencing was axillary lymph node tissue. The receptor set was obtained from a female donor with breast cancer. Some clones in this sample may be carry-over from other donors' samples.

Ten or more counts support this clonotype. The chain has TRBV18 and TRBJ2-3; 10 bases are shared with TRBD1. The ends lost 0 bases at V and 3 bases at J; junction bases unmatched: 6. CDR3 length: 17 amino acids. The germline V gene has CDR1 KGHSH and CDR2 LQKENI. CDR3 residues: CASSPPRGQGRTDTQYF. For the CDR3, the DNA is TGTGCCAGCTCACCACCGCGGGGACAGGGGCGTACAGATACGCAGTATTTT.

The V call is TRBV6-5, the J call TRBJ1-2; 11 bases map to TRBD1. Unmatched junction bases numbered 4, after V lost 0 bases and J lost 4 bases. The germline V gene has CDR1 MNHEY and CDR2 SVGAGI. The CDR3 totals 16 residues. Here the CDR3 DNA reads TGTGCCAGCAGTTACTCGGGACAGGGGGAGGTCTATGGCTACACCTTC. Its translation: CASSYSGQGEVYGYTF.

This clonotype has ten or more counts. CDR3: CASSRQTGFNQPQHF. CDR3 bases: TGTGCCAGTTCTCGGCAAACAGGATTCAATCAGCCCCAGCATTTT. The genes are TRBV19 and TRBJ1-5, with D possibly matching TRBD1 (5 bases). Deletions cut 8 bases from V and 3 bases from J, with 17 bases between. CDR1 is LNHDA, CDR2 SQIVND, per germline (reference sequence). The CDR3 consists of 15 residues.

The chain has TRBV12-3 or TRBV12-4 and TRBJ2-4; D could derive from TRBD1 or TRBD2 (5 bases each). The CDR3 contains 12 residues. With 3 bases removed from V and 11 bases from J, the gap between germline ends came to 11 bases. The CDR3 is CASSLGRVVQYF. Here the CDR3 DNA reads TGTGCCAGCAGTTTGGGACGAGTGGTTCAGTACTTC.

This clonotype was seen more than once but under ten times. The V gene is TRBV6-1, the J gene TRBJ1-3, with 7 bases lining up with TRBD1. The CDR3 loop spans 19 amino acids. Germline assignment: CDR1 MNHNS and CDR2 SASEGT. The V and J ends lost 5 bases and 0 bases, in that order; junction bases with no gene match: 16. CDR3 sequence reads: CASSRATGSWPSSGNTIYF. CDR3 coding DNA: TGTGCCAGCAGTCGGGCGACAGGGTCGTGGCCTAGCTCTGGAAACACCATATATTTT.

On this clonotype itself: Sequence at one end of the junction differs from germline and may be a read error. The chain is built from TRBV6-2 or TRBV6-3 and TRBJ2-6; perhaps D is TRBD1 or TRBD2 (5 bases each). The length of the CDR3 is 14 residues. Germline CDR1 reads MNHEY; CDR2 reads SVGEGT. CDR3 in DNA: TGTGCCAGCAGTCGGGGCGCTGGGACCAACGTCCTGACTTTC. Translated: CASSRGAGTNVLTF.

This clonotype was found many times. The CDR3 spells CASRRGQGARPLHF. The CDR3 DNA sequence: TGTGCCAGCAGACGTGGACAGGGGGCGAGGCCCCTCCACTTT. The V call is TRBV14, the J call TRBJ1-6; 11 bases map to TRBD1. CDR1 SGHDN and CDR2 FVKESK come from the germline V gene. This CDR3 has 14 amino acids. The J segment lost 13 bases and the V segment lost 6 bases, leaving 8 bases of the junction unmatched.

This clonotype was detected many times. The rearrangement uses TRBV12-3 or TRBV12-4 and TRBJ1-4; D possibly corresponds to TRBD1 (5 bases). The CDR3 has 15 amino acids. Trimming took off 10 bases at V and 8 bases at J, with 23 bases between the two ends. Written as DNA, the CDR3 is TGTGCCACCAGCCCATCGACAGTTCATCCCGAAAAACTGTTTTTT. Protein: CATSPSTVHPEKLFF.

This sequence joins TRBV6-6 and TRBJ1-1; 8 bases fit TRBD1. The CDR3 sequence is 16 residues long. Germline V gene lookup returns CDR1 MNHNY and CDR2 SVGAGI (reference sequence). V dropped 6 bases and J dropped 2; count of bases not matched to a gene: 11. In DNA, the CDR3 is TGTGCCAGCAGCCTCCGACGGACAGGGATTAACACTGAAGCTTTCTTT. It specifies CASSLRRTGINTEAFF.

A note on this clonotype: A much larger clone differs by one base, so this may be a read error. V usage is TRBV20-1 and J usage is TRBJ2-7; 7 nucleotides align to TRBD2. CDR3 length: 13 amino acids. The germline gives CDR1 DFQATT, CDR2 SNEGSKA (reference sequence). This chain's CDR3 is CSARVGGSYAQYF. The CDR3 nucleotides read TGCAGTGCTAGAGTGGGAGGGAGCTACGCGCAGTACTTC.

This clonotype occurred a few times. Just one base apart from a much larger clone, this may be a read error. The chain combines TRBV5-5 with TRBJ1-2, with 8 nucleotides matching TRBD1. V was pared by 4 bases and J by 5 bases, with 13 bases of the junction left unmatched. Germline V gene data show CDR1 as SGHKS and CDR2 as YYEKEE (reference sequence). This CDR3 is 16 amino acids long. As DNA, the CDR3 is TGTGCCAGCAGCCCGGGACAGGCGGACAGCCTATATGGCTACACCTTC. Protein: CASSPGQADSLYGYTF. Using reference TRBV5-5 and TRBJ1-2 for the parts outside the CDR3, the full variable domain is DAGVTQSPTHLIKTRGQQVTLRCSPISGHKSVSWYQQVLGQGPQFIFQYYEKEERGRGNFPDRFSARQFPNYSSELNVNALLLGDSALYLCASSPGQADSLYGYTFGSGTRLTVV.

This chain uses TRBV11-2 with TRBJ1-5; maybe TRBD1 (6 bases). Germline CDR1 and CDR2: SGHAT and FQNNGV. V gave up 8 bases and J gave up 4 bases, with 21 bases separating them. The CDR3 has 16 residues. In nucleotides, the CDR3 is TGTGCCAGCTCTTGGTCGGGGGGGCTTCGAAATCAGCCCCAGCATTTT. Protein product: CASSWSGGLRNQPQHF.

This clonotype was counted at least ten times. The chain joins TRBV6-5 to TRBJ2-5, with TRBD2 matching 9 bases. Germline values: CDR1 MNHEY, CDR2 SVGAGI. The V and J ends lost 6 bases and 2 bases, in that order; junction bases with no gene match: 7. This CDR3 comprises 15 residues. CDR3 sequence (DNA): TGTGCCAGCAGACTCTACGCGGGGGGGCAAGAGACCCAGTACTTC. This codes for CASRLYAGGQETQYF.

This clonotype was counted ten times or more. The gene calls are TRBV12-3 or TRBV12-4 and TRBJ2-1; TRBD2 might be the D (6 bases). V was cut by 7 bases and J by 9 bases, with 16 bases left in between. This CDR3 has 13 residues. In DNA form, the CDR3 reads TGTGCCAGCATGTCCCAGGGCGGGGTTGAGCAGTTCTTC. Protein sequence: CASMSQGGVEQFF.

This clonotype was found many times. The germline gene is not matched at one end of the junction; a read error may be the cause. This sequence joins TRBV7-9 and TRBJ2-2, with 10 positions matching TRBD1. This CDR3 has 11 amino acids. CDR1 is SEHNR and CDR2 is FQNEAQ in the germline V gene (reference sequence). Written as DNA, the CDR3 is TGTGCCAGCAGCGGGACAGGGGAACTGTTTTTT. This encodes CASSGTGELFF.

The chain has TRBV9 and TRBJ1-2; no reliable D call. Germline V gene sequence: CDR1 SGDLS, CDR2 YYNGEE. With 5 bases removed from V and 5 bases from J, the gap between germline ends came to 16 bases. The CDR3 sequence is 14 residues long. The CDR3 region has the DNA TGTGCCAGCAGTTTTTTAGAGGGAGGGTATGGCTACACCTTC. Residues: CASSFLEGGYGYTF. Full variable domain (outside the CDR3, taken from reference TRBV9 and TRBJ1-2): DSGVTQTPKHLITATGQRVTLRCSPRSGDLSVYWYQQSLDQGLQFLIQYYNGEERAKGNILERFSAQQFPDLHSELNLSSLELGDSALYFCASSFLEGGYGYTFGSGTRLTVV.

This chain links TRBV4-1 with TRBJ1-4; no clear D. Germline V CDR1 and CDR2: MGHRA, YSYEKL. V was shortened by 1 base and J by 5 bases, with 11 bases between the two germline ends. The CDR3 is 15 residues long. The CDR3 DNA reads TGCGCCAGCAGCCAAGGTGACCGCGAAAATGAAAAACTGTTTTTT. Its translation: CASSQGDRENEKLFF.